These 28 T cell receptor beta chains were all obtained from the same sample, sequenced in a study of blood T cell repertoires in COVID-19. Generated by immunoSEQ multiplex PCR, the TCRdb table keeps only in-frame clones and is missing some. The data hold 150,000 to 200,000 clones, with around 80% observed a single time. Sequenced material: PBMCs or T cells enriched from blood (not recorded which). Receptor source: a woman aged 45-65 years with acute COVID-19.

The table lists this clone with a few counts. The chain uses TRBV28 and TRBJ2-2; D perhaps matches TRBD2 (7 bases). Germline CDR1 is MDHEN and CDR2 is SYDVKM. V gave up 7 bases and J gave up 0 bases, with 12 bases separating them. CDR3 length: 15 residues. The CDR3 coding sequence is TGTGCCAGCACCGCGGGGGCAGCGAACACCGGGGAGCTGTTTTTT. This sequence encodes CASTAGAANTGELFF.

This sequence joins TRBV6-4 and TRBJ2-1; no clear D. The CDR3 spans 16 residues. Per germline, CDR1 MRHNA and CDR2 SNTAGT. Trimming pared 2 bases from V and 6 bases from J, leaving 17 bases between. CDR3 DNA sequence: TGTGCCAGCAGTGACGATATTCAGAAGCCGGGCAATGAGCAGTTCTTC. Its translation: CASSDDIQKPGNEQFF.

In the case of this clone: Within the sample, other DNA sequences also encode this same CDR3. V gene TRBV7-9 combines with J gene TRBJ2-7, with 7 bases lining up with TRBD1. In germline, CDR1 is SEHNR, CDR2 FQNEAQ (reference sequence). Germline trimming cut 5 bases from V and 4 bases from J; bases unmatched to any gene: 2. This CDR3 has 12 residues. The CDR3 reads CASSLTGYEQYV. In DNA form, the CDR3 reads TGTGCCAGCAGCCTGACAGGGTACGAGCAGTACGTC.

The CDR3 DNA follows: TGTGCCAGTAGTACGGAACGTGGGCGCTACACCTTC. Protein product: CASSTERGRYTF. This sequence joins TRBV19 and TRBJ1-2; D not resolved. The V gene's germline CDR1 is LNHDA and CDR2 SQIVND (reference sequence). The V and J ends lost 4 bases and 9 bases respectively, with 12 bases between them. This CDR3 is 12 amino acids long.

V and J are TRBV28 and TRBJ2-1, with 8 positions matching TRBD1. The V gene end was trimmed by 5 bases and the J gene end by 9 bases; junction bases not matched to a gene: 9. CDR1 and CDR2 (germline): MDHEN, SYDVKM. This CDR3 has 14 residues. The CDR3 bases are TGTGCCAGCAGTGCCCCGACAGGGGCCTCTGAGCAGTTCTTC. The encoded protein is CASSAPTGASEQFF.

The chain joins TRBV28 to TRBJ1-2; 10 bases are shared with TRBD1. The CDR3 spans 14 residues. Germline-derived CDR1 and CDR2 are MDHEN and SYDVKM. V gave up 2 bases and J gave up 5 bases; unmatched junction bases: 2. The CDR3 sequence is CASSLGDRGYGYTF. The CDR3 DNA is TGTGCCAGCAGTTTAGGGGACAGGGGTTATGGCTACACCTTC.

The V call is TRBV29-1, the J call TRBJ1-2; the D gene is possibly TRBD1 (6 bases). There are 15 residues in the CDR3. CDR1 and CDR2 (germline): SQVTM, ANQGSEA. V lost 1 base, J lost 0 bases, and 12 bases lay in between. The CDR3 loop reads CSVEVQGTPNYGYTF. CDR3 nucleotide sequence: TGCAGCGTTGAAGTGCAGGGGACACCTAACTATGGCTACACCTTC.

Remarks on this clone: Within the sample, other DNA sequences also encode this same CDR3. V and J are TRBV10-3 and TRBJ1-1, with D perhaps TRBD1 (6 bases). Trimming took off 1 base at V and 1 base at J, with 7 bases between the two ends. The CDR3 extends over 14 amino acids. Germline V gene sequence: CDR1 ENHRY, CDR2 SYGVKD. The CDR3 loop reads CAISELGGNTEAFF. Here the CDR3 DNA reads TGTGCCATCAGTGAGTTAGGGGGGAACACTGAAGCTTTCTTT.

The V call is TRBV19, the J call TRBJ1-4, with a possible D match to TRBD1 (5 bases). The germline V gene encodes CDR1 LNHDA and CDR2 SQIVND (reference sequence). V lost 3 bases to trimming and J lost 8 bases, with 13 bases between them. The CDR3 is 14 residues long. CDR3 sequence (DNA): TGTGCCAGTAGTATGTCCAGGGTAGACGAAAAACTGTTTTTT. Translating gives CASSMSRVDEKLFF. Filled out from reference TRBV19 and TRBJ1-4, the complete variable domain reads DGGITQSPKYLFRKEGQNVTLSCEQNLNHDAMYWYRQDPGQGLRLIYYSQIVNDFQKGDIAEGYSVSREKKESFPLTVTSAQKNPTAFYLCASSMSRVDEKLFFGSGTQLSVL.

V and J are TRBV20-1 and TRBJ2-7; 7 bases agree with TRBD2. This CDR3 has 11 amino acids. V lost 3 bases and J lost 7; bases outside the gene matches: 3. The germline V gene encodes CDR1 DFQATT and CDR2 SNEGSKA (reference sequence). The CDR3 nucleotides read TGCAGTGCTAGCGGGGAGGGGGAGCAGTACGTC. Its protein product is CSASGEGEQYV.

V gene TRBV4-1 combines with J gene TRBJ2-3; 11 nucleotides line up with TRBD2. This CDR3 comprises 15 residues. J gave up 7 bases and V 2 bases, and 5 bases lay outside the gene matches. Germline V gene sequence: CDR1 MGHRA, CDR2 YSYEKL. The CDR3 spells CASSQLAGGPNTQYF. DNA for the CDR3: TGCGCCAGCAGCCAATTAGCGGGGGGGCCGAATACGCAGTATTTT.

This clone was detected only a few times. The V call is TRBV29-1, the J call TRBJ2-2; 7 bases are a match to TRBD1. Germline values: CDR1 SQVTM, CDR2 ANQGSEA. The CDR3 extends over 14 amino acids. Trimming removed 6 bases from V and 7 bases from J; junction bases left unmatched: 11. The chain's CDR3 is CSVQRQGDVGELFF. CDR3 bases: TGCAGCGTCCAGAGACAGGGTGACGTCGGGGAGCTGTTTTTT.

As regards this clone: The sample holds other DNA sequences that translate to the same CDR3. The chain is built from TRBV28 and TRBJ1-4; possibly TRBD1 for D (5 bases). Trimming shortened V by 3 bases and J by 0 bases, and 5 bases separated the two germline ends. The CDR3 is 14 residues long. Germline lookup yields CDR1 MDHEN and CDR2 SYDVKM. This chain's CDR3 is CASSFRATNEKLFF. The DNA of the CDR3 is TGTGCCAGCAGTTTCAGGGCAACTAATGAAAAACTGTTTTTT.

The chain recombines TRBV9 with TRBJ2-3; possible D gene TRBD2, 7 bases. The CDR3 is made up of 18 amino acids. Trimming took off 2 bases at V and 0 bases at J, with 19 bases between the two ends. In germline, CDR1 is SGDLS, CDR2 YYNGEE. The CDR3 loop reads CASSVGVGGGASTDTQYF. In nucleotides, the CDR3 is TGTGCCAGCAGCGTTGGGGTGGGCGGGGGCGCTAGCACAGATACGCAGTATTTT.

V gene TRBV4-1 combines with J gene TRBJ1-3; D is possibly TRBD1 (5 bases). CDR3 length equals 15 residues. Germline CDR1 and CDR2: MGHRA and YSYEKL. V gave up 3 bases and J gave up 4 bases, with 13 bases separating them. The DNA of the CDR3 is TGCGCCAGCAGCCAGCAGGGTACGTACGGAAACACCATATATTTT. It is translated as CASSQQGTYGNTIYF.

This clone was found once. The chain couples TRBV19 to TRBJ2-2; 13 positions agree with TRBD2. The CDR3 loop spans 18 amino acids. The V segment lost 6 bases and the J segment 0 bases; nucleotides outside the gene matches: 7. Germline-derived CDR1 and CDR2 are LNHDA and SQIVND (reference sequence). The CDR3 is CASSWGLAGLTNTGELFF. The DNA for the CDR3 is TGTGCCAGTAGCTGGGGACTAGCGGGGCTGACGAACACCGGGGAGCTGTTTTTT.

The V gene is TRBV3-1 (or the pseudogene TRBV3-2), the J gene TRBJ2-3; weak D call: TRBD2 (5 bases). Trimming took off 4 bases at V and 5 bases at J, with 19 bases between the two ends. The CDR3 spans 16 residues. Germline-derived CDR1 and CDR2 are LGHDT and YNNKEL (reference sequence). The CDR3 region is CASSRAGLTQVDTQYF. CDR3 DNA sequence: TGTGCCAGCAGCCGCGCTGGACTCACCCAAGTAGATACGCAGTATTTT.

This clone was seen once. The chain employs TRBV5-1 and TRBJ1-6; D unresolved. The V gene's germline CDR1 is SGHRS and CDR2 YFSETQ. The ends were cut back, 0 bases at V and 5 bases at J, with 12 bases in the middle. The length of the CDR3 is 16 residues. CDR3 sequence: CASSLVPGYDNSPLHF. Here the CDR3 DNA reads TGCGCCAGCAGCTTGGTACCGGGATATGATAATTCACCCCTCCACTTT.

This chain uses TRBV27 with TRBJ1-2; D is perhaps TRBD1 (5 bases). The CDR3 is made up of 13 amino acids. Between the trimmed V and J ends, which lost 6 bases and 5 bases, there was a span of 13 bases. From germline, CDR1 is MNHEY and CDR2 SMNVEV (reference sequence). The CDR3 coding sequence is TGTGCCAGCAGCTCTGGGGCGAGGTATGGCTACACCTTC. It is translated as CASSSGARYGYTF.

The J gene is TRBJ2-2, the V gene TRBV5-1; TRBD1 matches at 8 bases. CDR1 is SGHRS, CDR2 YFSETQ, per germline. This CDR3 has 13 amino acids. Trimming cost V 4 bases and J 6 bases; bases outside gene matches: 2. DNA for the CDR3: TGCGCCAGCAGCCGGACAGGGCCCGGGGAGCTGTTTTTT. Protein sequence: CASSRTGPGELFF. The full variable domain, completed using reference TRBV5-1 and TRBJ2-2, is KAGVTQTPRYLIKTRGQQVTLSCSPISGHRSVSWYQQTPGQGLQFLFEYFSETQRNKGNFPGRFSGRQFSNSRSEMNVSTLELGDSALYLCASSRTGPGELFFGEGSRLTVL.

This chain joins TRBV6-6 and TRBJ1-4; 7 bases match TRBD1. This CDR3 region has 16 residues. After removal of 5 bases from V and 8 bases from J, the junction contained 14 bases not matched to a gene. The germline gives CDR1 MNHNY, CDR2 SVGAGI (reference sequence). The CDR3 nucleotides read TGTGCCAGCAGTCCTCGGGACAGTCGGGGCCCCGAAAAACTGTTTTTT. Translating gives CASSPRDSRGPEKLFF.

The chain couples TRBV5-8 to TRBJ1-5; D is unclear. The germline V and J ends were trimmed by 3 bases and 0 bases, with 7 bases remaining between them. The CDR3 is 14 amino acids. CDR1 SGHTS and CDR2 YDEGEE come from the germline V gene. CDR3 DNA: TGTGCCAGCAGCTGGGCCACTAGCAATCAGCCCCAGCATTTT. Encoded protein: CASSWATSNQPQHF.

The chain combines TRBV27 with TRBJ1-4; D is unclear. This CDR3 contains 13 residues. The germline V and J ends were trimmed by 3 bases and 8 bases, with 10 bases remaining between them. Germline lookup yields CDR1 MNHEY and CDR2 SMNVEV (reference sequence). The CDR3 loop reads CASSFRDSEKLFF. CDR3 coding DNA: TGTGCCAGCAGTTTTCGGGATAGCGAAAAACTGTTTTTT. The variable domain in full, completed from reference TRBV27 and TRBJ1-4, reads EAQVTQNPRYLITVTGKKLTVTCSQNMNHEYMSWYRQDPGLGLRQIYYSMNVEVTDKGDVPEGYKVSRKEKRNFPLILESPSPNQTSLYFCASSFRDSEKLFFGSGTQLSVL.

This chain connects TRBV2 to TRBJ2-5, with a possible D match to TRBD2 (6 bases). The CDR3 is 16 residues long. In germline, CDR1 is SNHLY, CDR2 FYNNEI. The ends were cut back, 4 bases at V and 1 base at J, with 16 bases in the middle. CDR3 nucleotide sequence: TGTGCCAGCAGTGGGTCCGGCGGGGTGATCCAAGAGACCCAGTACTTC. This translates into CASSGSGGVIQETQYF.

This rearrangement joins TRBV7-9 to TRBJ1-3; 7 nucleotides line up with TRBD1. V shed 5 bases, J shed 2 bases, and the junction held 6 bases outside the gene matches. The CDR3 spans 15 residues. Germline V gives CDR1 SEHNR, CDR2 FQNEAQ (reference sequence). Here the CDR3 DNA reads TGTGCCAGCAGCGAGAGACAGGGCCCTGGAAACACCATATATTTT. It codes for CASSERQGPGNTIYF.

This clone was seen only a few times. The chain combines TRBV7-2 with TRBJ2-1; D gene unclear. Germline-derived CDR1 and CDR2 are SGHTA and FQGNSA. The V gene lost 7 bases and the J gene lost 1 base, with 8 bases spanning the gap. CDR3 length: 13 residues. The CDR3 loop reads CASTLRSYNEQFF. The CDR3 DNA sequence: TGTGCCAGCACCCTTCGGTCCTACAATGAGCAGTTCTTC.

The chain joins TRBV11-3 to TRBJ1-1; D is unclear. V was shortened by 5 bases and J by 3 bases, with 10 bases between the two germline ends. CDR1 is SGHNT and CDR2 is YENEEA in the germline V gene. This CDR3 comprises 13 residues. The CDR3 bases are TGTGCCAGCAGCACCCAGGTGGACACTGAAGCTTTCTTT. Protein product: CASSTQVDTEAFF.

The chain is built from TRBV6-5 and TRBJ1-1, with a possible D match to TRBD1 (5 bases). Germline V gene lookup returns CDR1 MNHEY and CDR2 SVGAGI. V lost 4 bases to trimming and J lost 2 bases, with 11 bases between them. CDR3 size: 14 residues. The CDR3 loop is CASSWDSFNTEAFF. For the CDR3, the DNA is TGTGCCAGCAGTTGGGACTCTTTCAACACTGAAGCTTTCTTT.